The present T cell receptor (beta chain) was sequenced within a study of blood T cell repertoires in COVID-19. On the study more broadly: Acute and convalescent COVID-19 samples came from the United States, Italy and Spain.

Original handling: Nucleated cell counts were estimated from reference gene primer amplification. Sequencing was performed with immunoSEQ multiplex PCR; in TCRdb, only in-frame clones are kept and a portion is missing. V and J calls and clone size follow that table, whereas D and trimming were derived from the DNA. Of about 240,000 clones in the sample, 81% are singletons; the top ten hold 6.5% to 9.5%. This clone was detected a few times. A Seattle source enrolled patients during active infection and followed them longitudinally. Trimming cost V 6 bases and J 8 bases; bases outside gene matches: 13. Per the germline V gene, CDR1 is MNHEY and CDR2 is SVGAGI. This CDR3 contains 15 residues.

Sequences were obtained from peripheral blood. This receptor was obtained from a woman older than 75 with COVID-19, enrolled during active disease. The chain combines TRBV6-5 with TRBJ1-2; 9 bases are a match to TRBD1. CDR3 sequence: CASSRWVQGAGGYTF. CDR3 DNA: TGTGCCAGCAGCCGATGGGTACAGGGGGCTGGAGGCTACACCTTC.